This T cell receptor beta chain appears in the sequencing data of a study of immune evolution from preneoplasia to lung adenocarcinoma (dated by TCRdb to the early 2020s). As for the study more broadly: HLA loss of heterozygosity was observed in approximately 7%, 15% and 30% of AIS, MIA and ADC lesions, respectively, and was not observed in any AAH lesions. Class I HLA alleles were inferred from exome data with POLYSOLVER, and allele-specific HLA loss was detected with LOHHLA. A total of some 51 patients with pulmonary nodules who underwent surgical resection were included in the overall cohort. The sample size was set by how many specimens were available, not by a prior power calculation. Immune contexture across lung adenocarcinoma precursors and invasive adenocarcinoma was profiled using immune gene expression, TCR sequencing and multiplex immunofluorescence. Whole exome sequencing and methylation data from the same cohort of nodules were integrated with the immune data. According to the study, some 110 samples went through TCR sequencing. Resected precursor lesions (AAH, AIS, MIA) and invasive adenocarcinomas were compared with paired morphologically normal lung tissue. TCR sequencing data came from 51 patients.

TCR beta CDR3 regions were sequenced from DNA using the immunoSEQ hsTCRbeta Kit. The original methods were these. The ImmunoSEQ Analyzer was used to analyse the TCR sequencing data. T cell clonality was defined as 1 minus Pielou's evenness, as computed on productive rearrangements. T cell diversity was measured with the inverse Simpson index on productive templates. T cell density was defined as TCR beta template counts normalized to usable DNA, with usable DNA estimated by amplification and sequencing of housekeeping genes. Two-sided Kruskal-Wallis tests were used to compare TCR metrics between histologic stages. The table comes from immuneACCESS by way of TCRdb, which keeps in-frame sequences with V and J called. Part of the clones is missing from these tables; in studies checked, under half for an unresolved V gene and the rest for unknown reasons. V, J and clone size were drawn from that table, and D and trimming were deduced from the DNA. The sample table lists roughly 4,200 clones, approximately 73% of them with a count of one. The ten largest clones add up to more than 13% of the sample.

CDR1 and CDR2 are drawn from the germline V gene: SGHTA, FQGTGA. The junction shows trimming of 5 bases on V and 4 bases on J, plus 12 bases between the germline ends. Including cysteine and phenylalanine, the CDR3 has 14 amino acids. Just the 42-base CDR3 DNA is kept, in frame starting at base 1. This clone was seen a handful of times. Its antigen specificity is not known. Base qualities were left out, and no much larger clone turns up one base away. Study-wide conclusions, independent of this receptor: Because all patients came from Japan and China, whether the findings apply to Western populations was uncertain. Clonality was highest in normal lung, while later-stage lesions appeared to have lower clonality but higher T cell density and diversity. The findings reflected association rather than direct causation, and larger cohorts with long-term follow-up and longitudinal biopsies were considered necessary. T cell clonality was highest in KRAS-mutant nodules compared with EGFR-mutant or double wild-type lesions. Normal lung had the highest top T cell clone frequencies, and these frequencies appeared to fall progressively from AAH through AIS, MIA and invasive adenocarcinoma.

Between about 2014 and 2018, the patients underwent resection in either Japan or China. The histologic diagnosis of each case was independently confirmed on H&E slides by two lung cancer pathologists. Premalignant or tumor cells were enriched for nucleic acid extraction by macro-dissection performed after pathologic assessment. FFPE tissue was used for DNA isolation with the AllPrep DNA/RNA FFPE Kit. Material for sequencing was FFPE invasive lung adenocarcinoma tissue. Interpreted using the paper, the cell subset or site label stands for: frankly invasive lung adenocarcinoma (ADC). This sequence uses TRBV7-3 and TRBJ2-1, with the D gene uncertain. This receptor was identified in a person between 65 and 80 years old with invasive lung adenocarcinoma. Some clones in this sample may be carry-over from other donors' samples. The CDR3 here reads CASSPAGGYNEQFF. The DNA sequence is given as TGTGCCAGCAGCCCAGCCGGCGGTTACAATGAGCAGTTCTTC.